Detailed here is one T cell receptor (beta chain). Antigen: not known. Random hexamers were used to reverse transcribe the RNA input (about 0.5 to 1 ug). Each CDR3 protein gets one entry after TCRdb re-called the immunoSEQ multiplex PCR reads with MiXCR. The sample records approximately 100,000 distinct CDR3 sequences, approximately 90% being singletons. The V and J ends lost 5 bases and 5 bases respectively, with 12 bases between them. There are 13 residues in the CDR3. From germline, CDR1 is MDHEN and CDR2 SYDVKM. The data were obtained in a study of CD8 T cells in Susac syndrome. Study-level results: The study admitted that it had a relatively small number of individuals in its TCR sequencing and HLA analysis.

This clonotype was sampled from a human donor in good health. V is TRBV28 and J is TRBJ1-2; weak D call: TRBD1 (5 bases). Sequences were obtained from CD8+ T cells from PBMCs. CDR3 residues: CASSPDTGYGYTF. The CDR3, as DNA: TGTGCCAGCAGTCCGGACACGGGGTATGGCTACACCTTC.